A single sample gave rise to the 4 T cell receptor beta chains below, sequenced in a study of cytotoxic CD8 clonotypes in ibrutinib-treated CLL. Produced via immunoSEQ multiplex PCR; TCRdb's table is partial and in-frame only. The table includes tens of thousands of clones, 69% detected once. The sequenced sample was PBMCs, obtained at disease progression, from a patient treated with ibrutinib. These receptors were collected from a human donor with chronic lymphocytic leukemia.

CDR3 residues: CASSATPRYEQYF. In nucleotides, the CDR3 is TGTGCCAGCAGCGCCACCCCCCGATACGAGCAGTACTTC. V and J are TRBV7-9 and TRBJ2-7; no clear D gene. Germline V CDR1 and CDR2: SEHNR, FQNEAQ (reference sequence). V lost 5 bases and J 4 bases, leaving 12 bases between the germline ends. The CDR3 contains 13 residues.

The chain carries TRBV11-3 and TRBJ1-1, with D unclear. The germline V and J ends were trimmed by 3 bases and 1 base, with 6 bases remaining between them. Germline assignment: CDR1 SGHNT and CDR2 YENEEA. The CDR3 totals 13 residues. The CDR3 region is CASSFGENTEAFF. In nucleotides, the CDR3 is TGTGCCAGCAGCTTCGGAGAGAACACTGAAGCTTTCTTT.

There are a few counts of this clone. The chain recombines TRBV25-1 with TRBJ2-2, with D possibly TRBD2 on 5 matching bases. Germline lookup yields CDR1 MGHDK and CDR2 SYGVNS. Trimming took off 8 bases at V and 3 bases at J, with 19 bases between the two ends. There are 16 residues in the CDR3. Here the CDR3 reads CASLPLEGTDTGELFF. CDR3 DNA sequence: TGTGCCAGCCTACCATTAGAGGGAACCGACACCGGGGAGCTGTTTTTT.

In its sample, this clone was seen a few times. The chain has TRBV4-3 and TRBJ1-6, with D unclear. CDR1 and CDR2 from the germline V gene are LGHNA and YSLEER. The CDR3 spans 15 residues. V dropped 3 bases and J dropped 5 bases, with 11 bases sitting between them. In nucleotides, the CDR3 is TGCGCCAGCAGCCAGGGCTTAGGAGATAATTCACCCCTCCACTTT. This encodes CASSQGLGDNSPLHF.